A single TCR beta chain is shown here with its context. As yet, its antigen is unknown. This record comes from a study of PD-1 blockade in classical Hodgkin lymphoma. Whole-study context: Patients received nivolumab 3 mg/kg intravenously every 2 weeks. Whole-study findings and limits: Reported baseline diversity: healthy donors highest, relapsed/refractory patients lowest.

Each patient experienced a relapse that followed autologous stem cell transplantation, and brentuximab vedotin exposure varied. Each best response was a complete response, a partial response or progressive disease. Using immunoSEQ multiplex PCR, the repertoire was profiled, and TCRdb retains in-frame clones only, with some absent. Among tens of thousands of clones listed, around 80% were seen once. Losses at the gene ends were 3 bases for V and 7 bases for J; bases not matched to a gene: 2. Germline CDR1 is LGHNA and CDR2 is YNFKEQ. CDR3 length equals 14 residues. This sequence was found in a human donor with classical Hodgkin lymphoma. The V call is TRBV4-2, the J call TRBJ1-4; 10 bases match TRBD1. Sequences were derived from peripheral blood mononuclear cells (PBMCs), sampled before the second cycle of nivolumab. The CDR3 DNA reads TGTGCCAGCAGCCAGACAGGGGGCGGTGAAAAACTGTTTTTT. Amino acids: CASSQTGGGEKLFF.